The 12 T cell receptor beta chains in this list originate from one sample, sequenced in a study of vaccination and CD4 T cells after COVID-19. As to treatment: approximately 10-day PBMC culture with coronavirus spike peptide pools or control peptides (ViraFEST assay). Those CD4+ T cells from the unexposed donor predate the COVID-19 pandemic (2011-2018). Scientists ran DNA taken from cultured CD4+ T cells through the Oncomine TCR Beta short-read assay for sequencing. TCRdb itself ran the PCR reads through MiXCR, one entry per CDR3 protein. The table lists about 2,700 distinct CDR3 sequences, about two fifths of them singletons. No antigen is known for these receptors. Sequencing used CD4+ T cells from blood, cultured in vitro. These receptors were collected from a human donor in good health.

This clonotype was seen a few times. The chain links TRBV19 to TRBJ1-1, with D unclear. Germline V gene data show CDR1 as LNHDA and CDR2 as SQIVND (reference sequence). V was trimmed by 5 bases and J by 3 bases, leaving 10 bases between them. The CDR3 is made up of 13 amino acids. The DNA for the CDR3 is TGTGCCAGTAGTGTTAAAGGCGACACTGAAGCTTTCTTT. Its translation is CASSVKGDTEAFF.

This clonotype showed up just a few times. The chain employs TRBV20-1 and TRBJ1-1; 8 bases are a match to TRBD1. Germline trimming cut 0 bases from V and 3 bases from J; bases unmatched to any gene: 12. The CDR3 is made up of 17 amino acids. The germline gives CDR1 DFQATT, CDR2 SNEGSKA (reference sequence). The CDR3 nucleotides read TGCAGTGCTAGAGATTTATACAGGGGGATAGGGTACACTGAAGCTTTCTTT. It encodes CSARDLYRGIGYTEAFF.

This chain uses TRBV5-1 with TRBJ2-1; 9 nucleotides agree with TRBD1. After removal of 3 bases from V and 9 bases from J, the junction contained 4 bases not matched to a gene. The length of the CDR3 is 13 residues. Germline-derived CDR1 and CDR2 are SGHRS and YFSETQ. CDR3 nucleotides: TGCGCCAGCAGCTACCGACAGGGGGGTGAGCAGTTCTTC. Translation: CASSYRQGGEQFF.

The V gene is TRBV10-3, the J gene TRBJ2-7; D is ambiguous. V lost 2 bases, J lost 2 bases, and 1 base lay in between. This CDR3 is built from 11 residues. Per the germline V gene, CDR1 is ENHRY and CDR2 is SYGVKD. The CDR3 nucleotides are TGTGCCATCAGTGAGACCTACGAGCAGTACTTC. Translated: CAISETYEQYF.

In this sample, this clonotype turned up a few times. J is TRBJ2-5 and V is TRBV6-2 or TRBV6-3; maybe TRBD2 (6 bases). V was shortened by 5 bases and J by 5 bases, with 18 bases between the two germline ends. CDR3 length: 15 residues. Germline CDR1 and CDR2: MNHEY and SVGEGT. CDR3: CASSQLAFPWETQYF. The CDR3 DNA is TGTGCCAGCAGTCAGCTAGCGTTCCCATGGGAGACCCAGTACTTC.

This clonotype was observed once. This chain connects TRBV5-4 to TRBJ2-5; TRBD1 aligns across 9 bases. Germline lookup yields CDR1 SGHNT and CDR2 YYREEE (reference sequence). V shed 0 bases, J shed 4 bases, and the junction held 4 bases outside the gene matches. CDR3 length equals 15 residues. The CDR3 protein is CASSLAKDRGETQYF. The CDR3 DNA follows: TGTGCCAGCAGCTTGGCCAAGGACAGGGGAGAGACCCAGTACTTC. Full variable domain (outside the CDR3, taken from reference TRBV5-4 and TRBJ2-5): ETGVTQSPTHLIKTRGQQVTLRCSSQSGHNTVSWYQQALGQGPQFIFQYYREEENGRGNFPPRFSGLQFPNYSSELNVNALELDDSALYLCASSLAKDRGETQYFGPGTRLLVL.

V usage is TRBV2 and J usage is TRBJ2-2; 9 bases are a match to TRBD1. The V and J ends lost 6 bases and 10 bases, in that order; junction bases with no gene match: 12. This CDR3 has 15 residues. Germline-derived CDR1 and CDR2 are SNHLY and FYNNEI. The CDR3 loop reads CASRRSGTGKTELFF. In DNA form, the CDR3 reads TGTGCCAGCAGGCGTTCCGGGACAGGGAAGACGGAGCTGTTTTTT.

The V call is TRBV20-1, the J call TRBJ2-3; the match to TRBD1 covers 9 bases. Germline V CDR1 and CDR2: DFQATT, SNEGSKA (reference sequence). V lost 5 bases to trimming and J lost 7 bases; unmatched junction nucleotides: 13. The CDR3 is 15 amino acids. The CDR3 coding sequence is TGCAGTGCTGAACGCCGGGACAGGGTAATGAATACGCAGTATTTT. Translation gives CSAERRDRVMNTQYF.

The rearrangement uses TRBV2 and TRBJ1-1; D unclear. Germline assignment: CDR1 SNHLY and CDR2 FYNNEI. V was trimmed by 3 bases and J by 10 bases, leaving 18 bases between them. The CDR3 consists of 14 residues. The DNA for the CDR3 is TGTGCCAGCAGTGACTCAACCCCCGGCCTGGGAGCTTTCTTT. This sequence encodes CASSDSTPGLGAFF.

This sequence joins TRBV19 and TRBJ1-2, with TRBD1 matching 8 bases. Germline V CDR1 and CDR2: LNHDA, SQIVND (reference sequence). The V and J ends lost 7 bases and 7 bases, in that order; junction bases with no gene match: 14. This CDR3 is built from 15 residues. The DNA of the CDR3 is TGTGCCAGTATCGGTGGGACAGGACCCCCAGGTGGCTACACCTTC. Translated: CASIGGTGPPGGYTF.

A few counts support this clonotype. This chain connects TRBV6-2 or TRBV6-3 to TRBJ1-6; 7 nucleotides align to TRBD1. Germline V gene data show CDR1 as MNHEY and CDR2 as SVGEGT. The ends lost 0 bases at V and 18 bases at J; junction bases unmatched: 11. This CDR3 comprises 14 residues. DNA for the CDR3: TGTGCCAGCAGTTACTCGCAGGGGGGAGTCAGGACCCACTTT. Translation: CASSYSQGGVRTHF.

This clonotype was detected only a few times. The chain joins TRBV7-2 to TRBJ1-6; TRBD1 aligns across 8 bases. Germline values: CDR1 SGHTA, CDR2 FQGNSA. This CDR3 spans 15 amino acids. The trim removed 5 bases at V and 10 bases at J, leaving 10 bases unmatched. CDR3: CASSPSLDRASPLHF. The DNA for the CDR3 is TGTGCCAGCAGCCCTTCTCTGGACAGGGCCTCACCCCTCCACTTT.